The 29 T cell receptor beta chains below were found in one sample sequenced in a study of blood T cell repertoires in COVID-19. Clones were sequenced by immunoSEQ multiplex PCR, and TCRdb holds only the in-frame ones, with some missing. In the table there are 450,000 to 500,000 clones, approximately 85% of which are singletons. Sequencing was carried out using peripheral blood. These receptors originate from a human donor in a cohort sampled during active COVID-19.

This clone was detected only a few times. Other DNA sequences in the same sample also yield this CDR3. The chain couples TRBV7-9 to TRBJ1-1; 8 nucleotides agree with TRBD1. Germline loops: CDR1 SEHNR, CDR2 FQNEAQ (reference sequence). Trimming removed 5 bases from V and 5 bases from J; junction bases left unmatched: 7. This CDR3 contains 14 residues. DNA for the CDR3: TGTGCCAGCAGCCTAACAGGGGGTCGAACTGAAGCTTTCTTT. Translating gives CASSLTGGRTEAFF.

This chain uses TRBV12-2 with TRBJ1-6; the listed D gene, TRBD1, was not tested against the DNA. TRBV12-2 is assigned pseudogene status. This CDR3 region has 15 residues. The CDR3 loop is CASRSETGINSPLHF. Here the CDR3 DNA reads TGTGCAAGTCGCTCGGAGACAGGGATCAATTCACCCCTCCACTTT.

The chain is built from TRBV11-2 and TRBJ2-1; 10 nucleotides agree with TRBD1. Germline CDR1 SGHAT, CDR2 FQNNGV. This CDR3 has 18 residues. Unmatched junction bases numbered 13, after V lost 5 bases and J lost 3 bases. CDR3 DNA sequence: TGTGCCAGCAGCCTTACGACAGGGGGCGCACTAGACTACAATGAGCAGTTCTTC. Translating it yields CASSLTTGGALDYNEQFF.

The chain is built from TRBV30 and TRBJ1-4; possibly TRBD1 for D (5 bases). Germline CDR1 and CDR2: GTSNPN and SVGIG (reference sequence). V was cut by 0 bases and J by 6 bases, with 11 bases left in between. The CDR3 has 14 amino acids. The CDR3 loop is CAWSVPSGHEKLFF. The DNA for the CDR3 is TGTGCCTGGAGTGTACCTTCAGGGCATGAAAAACTGTTTTTT.

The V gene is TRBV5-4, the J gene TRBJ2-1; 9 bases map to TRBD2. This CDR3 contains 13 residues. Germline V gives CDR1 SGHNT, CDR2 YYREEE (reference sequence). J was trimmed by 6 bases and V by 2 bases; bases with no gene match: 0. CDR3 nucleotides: TGTGCCAGCAGCTTAGCGGGAGGCAATGAGCAGTTCTTC. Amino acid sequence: CASSLAGGNEQFF.

Written as DNA, the CDR3 is TGCGCCAGCAGAGCGGCAGGGGAAAACTATGGCTACACCTTC. This translates into CASRAAGENYGYTF. The chain uses TRBV10-2 and TRBJ1-2; D is possibly TRBD1 (6 bases). The germline gives CDR1 WSHSY, CDR2 SAAADI. CDR3 size: 14 residues. The V and J ends lost 6 bases and 2 bases respectively, with 13 bases between them.

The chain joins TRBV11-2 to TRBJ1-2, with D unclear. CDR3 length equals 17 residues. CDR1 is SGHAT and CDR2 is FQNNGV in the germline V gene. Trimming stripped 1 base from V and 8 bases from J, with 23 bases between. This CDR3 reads CASSLGIRALSSGGYTF. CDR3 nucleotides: TGTGCCAGCAGCTTAGGGATCCGGGCCCTTTCGTCGGGGGGCTACACCTTC.

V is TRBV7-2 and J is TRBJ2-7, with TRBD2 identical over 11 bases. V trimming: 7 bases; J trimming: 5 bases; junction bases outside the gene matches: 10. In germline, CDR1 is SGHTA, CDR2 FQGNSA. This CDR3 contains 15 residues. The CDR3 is CASIHSATSGNEQYF. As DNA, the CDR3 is TGTGCCAGCATCCATTCTGCGACTAGCGGGAACGAGCAGTACTTC.

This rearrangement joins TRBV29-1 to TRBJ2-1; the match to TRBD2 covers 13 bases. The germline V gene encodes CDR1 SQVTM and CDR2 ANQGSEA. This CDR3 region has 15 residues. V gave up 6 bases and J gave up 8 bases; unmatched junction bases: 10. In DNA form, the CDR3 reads TGCAGCGTAAGAACCGGGACTAGCGGGATCTATGAGCAGTTCTTC. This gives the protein CSVRTGTSGIYEQFF.

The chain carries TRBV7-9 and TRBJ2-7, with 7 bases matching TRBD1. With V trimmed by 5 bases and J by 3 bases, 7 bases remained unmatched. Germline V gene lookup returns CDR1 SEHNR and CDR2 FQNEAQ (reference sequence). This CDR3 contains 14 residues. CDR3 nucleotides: TGTGCCAGCAGCCCCGGGACAGCGCGCTACGAGCAGTACTTC. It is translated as CASSPGTARYEQYF.

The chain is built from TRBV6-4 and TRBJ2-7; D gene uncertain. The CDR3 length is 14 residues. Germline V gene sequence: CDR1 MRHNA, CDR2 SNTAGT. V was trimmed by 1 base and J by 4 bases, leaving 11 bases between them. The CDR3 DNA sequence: TGTGCCAGCAGTGACTGGCGGTCGGTTTACGAGCAGTACTTC. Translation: CASSDWRSVYEQYF.

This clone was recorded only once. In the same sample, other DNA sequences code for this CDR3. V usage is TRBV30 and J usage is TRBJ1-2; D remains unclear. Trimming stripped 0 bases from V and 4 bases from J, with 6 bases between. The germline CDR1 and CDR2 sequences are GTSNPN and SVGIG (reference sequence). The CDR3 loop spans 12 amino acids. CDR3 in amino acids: CAWSVNSYGYTF. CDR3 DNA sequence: TGTGCCTGGAGTGTTAACAGCTATGGCTACACCTTC.

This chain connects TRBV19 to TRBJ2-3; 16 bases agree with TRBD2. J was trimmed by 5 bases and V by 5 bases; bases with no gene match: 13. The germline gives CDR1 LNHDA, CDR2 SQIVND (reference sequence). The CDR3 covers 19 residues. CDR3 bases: TGTGCCAGTAGTCGGACCGGGACTAGCGGGAGGGCCGATGTAGATACGCAGTATTTT. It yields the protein CASSRTGTSGRADVDTQYF.

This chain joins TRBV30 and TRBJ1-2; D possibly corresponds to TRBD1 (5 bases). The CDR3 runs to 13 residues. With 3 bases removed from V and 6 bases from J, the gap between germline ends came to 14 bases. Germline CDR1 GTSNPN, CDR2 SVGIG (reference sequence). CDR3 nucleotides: TGTGCCTGGAGCCGCGGGGCATCAGATGGCTACACCTTC. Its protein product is CAWSRGASDGYTF.

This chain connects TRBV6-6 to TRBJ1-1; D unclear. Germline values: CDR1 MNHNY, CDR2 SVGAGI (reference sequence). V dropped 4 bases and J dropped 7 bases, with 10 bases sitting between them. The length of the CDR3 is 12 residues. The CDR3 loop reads CASSFGRDEAFF. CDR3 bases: TGTGCCAGCAGTTTCGGACGGGATGAAGCTTTCTTT.

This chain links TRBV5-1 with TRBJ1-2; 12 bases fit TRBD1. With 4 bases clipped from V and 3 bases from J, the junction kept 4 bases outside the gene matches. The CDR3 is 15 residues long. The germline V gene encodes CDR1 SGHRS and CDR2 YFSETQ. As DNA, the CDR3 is TGCGCCAGCAGCCGGGGACAGGGGGCGGACTATGGCTACACCTTC. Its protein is CASSRGQGADYGYTF.

The CDR3 sequence is CASNPDSDTQYF. In nucleotides, the CDR3 is TGTGCCAGCAATCCGGACTCAGATACGCAGTATTTT. The chain couples TRBV12-3 or TRBV12-4 to TRBJ2-3; the D gene is possibly TRBD2 (5 bases). The CDR3 extends over 12 amino acids. V lost 7 bases to trimming and J lost 4 bases, with 9 bases between them.

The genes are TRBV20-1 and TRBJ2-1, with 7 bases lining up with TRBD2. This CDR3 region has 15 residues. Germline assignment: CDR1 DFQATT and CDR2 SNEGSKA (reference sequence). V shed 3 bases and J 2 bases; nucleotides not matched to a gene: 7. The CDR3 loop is CSASIGLETYNEQFF. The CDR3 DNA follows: TGCAGTGCTAGTATAGGACTAGAAACCTACAATGAGCAGTTCTTC.

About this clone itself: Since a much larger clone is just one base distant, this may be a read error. The CDR3 nucleotides are TGCGCCAGCAGCTTTGGGACAGGAGCCTACGAGCAGTACTTC. Translating gives CASSFGTGAYEQYF. The chain uses TRBV5-1 and TRBJ2-7, with 8 positions matching TRBD1. The CDR3 spans 14 residues. Looked up from germline, CDR1 is SGHRS and CDR2 is YFSETQ. After removal of 2 bases from V and 2 bases from J, the junction contained 3 bases not matched to a gene.

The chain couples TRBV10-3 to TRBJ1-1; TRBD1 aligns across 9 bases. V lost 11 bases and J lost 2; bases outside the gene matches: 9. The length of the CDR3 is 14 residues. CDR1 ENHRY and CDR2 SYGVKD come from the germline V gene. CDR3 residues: CAHKGDRDNTEAFF. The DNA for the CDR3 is TGTGCCCATAAGGGGGACAGGGACAACACTGAAGCTTTCTTT.

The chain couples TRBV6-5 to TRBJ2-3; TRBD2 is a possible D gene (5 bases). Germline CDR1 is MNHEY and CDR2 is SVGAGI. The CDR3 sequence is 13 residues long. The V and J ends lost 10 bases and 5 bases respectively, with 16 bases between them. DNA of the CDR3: TGTGCCACCCTCCCACTAGGTCGAGATACGCAGTATTTT. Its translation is CATLPLGRDTQYF.

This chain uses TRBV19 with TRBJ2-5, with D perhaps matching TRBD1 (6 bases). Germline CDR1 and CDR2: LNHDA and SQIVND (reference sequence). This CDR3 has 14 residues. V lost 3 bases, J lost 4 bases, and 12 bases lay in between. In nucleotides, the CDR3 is TGTGCCAGTAGTATCGGTGTCAGGGGAGAGACCCAGTACTTC. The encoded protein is CASSIGVRGETQYF.

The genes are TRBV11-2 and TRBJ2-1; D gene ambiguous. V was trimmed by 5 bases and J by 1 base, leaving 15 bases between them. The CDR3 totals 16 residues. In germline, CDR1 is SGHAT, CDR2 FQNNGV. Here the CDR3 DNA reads TGTGCCAGCAGCCCTTTTCTGTGGGCTTCCTACAATGAGCAGTTCTTC. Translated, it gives CASSPFLWASYNEQFF.

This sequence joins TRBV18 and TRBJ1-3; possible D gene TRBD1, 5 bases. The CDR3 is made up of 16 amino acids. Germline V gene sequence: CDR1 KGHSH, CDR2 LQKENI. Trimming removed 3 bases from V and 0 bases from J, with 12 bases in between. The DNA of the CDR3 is TGTGCCAGCTCACCCGTGGGGGGAAACTCTGGAAACACCATATATTTT. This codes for CASSPVGGNSGNTIYF.

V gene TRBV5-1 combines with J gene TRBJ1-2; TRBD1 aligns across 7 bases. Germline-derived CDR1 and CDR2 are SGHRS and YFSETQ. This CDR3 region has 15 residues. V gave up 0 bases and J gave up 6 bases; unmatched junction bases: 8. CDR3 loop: CASSLGGDREHGYTF. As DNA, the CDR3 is TGCGCCAGCAGCTTGGGGGGCGACAGGGAGCATGGCTACACCTTC.

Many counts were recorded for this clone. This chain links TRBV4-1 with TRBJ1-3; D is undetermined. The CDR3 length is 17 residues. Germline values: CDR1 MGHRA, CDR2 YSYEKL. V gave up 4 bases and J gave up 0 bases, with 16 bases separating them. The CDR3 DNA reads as TGCGCCAGCAGCCCTAGTGAGACGGTGAGCTCTGGAAACACCATATATTTT. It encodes CASSPSETVSSGNTIYF.

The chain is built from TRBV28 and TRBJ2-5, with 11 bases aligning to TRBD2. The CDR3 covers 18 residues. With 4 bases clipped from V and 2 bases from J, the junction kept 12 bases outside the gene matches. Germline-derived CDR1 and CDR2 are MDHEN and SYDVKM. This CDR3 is CASSSPGLAADSQETQYF. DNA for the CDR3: TGTGCCAGCAGTTCACCGGGACTAGCGGCGGATTCTCAAGAGACCCAGTACTTC.

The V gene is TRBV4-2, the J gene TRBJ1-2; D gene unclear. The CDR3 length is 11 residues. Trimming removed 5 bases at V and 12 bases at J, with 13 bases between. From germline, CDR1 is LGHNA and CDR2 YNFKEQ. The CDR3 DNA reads TGTGCCAGCAGCGAAGGCGGGGTAAACACCTTC. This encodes CASSEGGVNTF.

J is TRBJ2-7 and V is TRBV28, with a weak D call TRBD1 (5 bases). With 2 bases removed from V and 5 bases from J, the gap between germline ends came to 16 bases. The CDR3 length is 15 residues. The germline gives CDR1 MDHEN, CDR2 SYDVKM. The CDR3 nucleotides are TGTGCCAGCAGTTTAGGGTCGTACAGGTCCCACGAGCAGTACTTC. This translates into CASSLGSYRSHEQYF.